Presented here are 15 T cell receptor beta chains from one specimen sequenced in a study of T cells in Graves' hyperthyroidism and ophthalmopathy. Amplification of TCR beta CDR3 regions was performed using RNA transcripts as template. First-round RT-PCR of the TCR CDR3 relied on the HTBI primer set. TCRdb reanalysed the multiplex PCR reads using MiXCR and keeps one entry per CDR3 protein. The sample records about 530,000 distinct CDR3 sequences, 17% being singletons. Sequencing was carried out using blood. The receptors were gathered from a woman aged 18-30 years with Graves' ophthalmopathy.

This clonotype showed up just a few times. This chain links TRBV10-3 with TRBJ1-6; TRBD1 agrees at 9 bases. Trimming took 2 bases from V and 7 from J; bases not matched to a gene: 3. CDR1 is ENHRY and CDR2 is SYGVKD in the germline V gene. The CDR3 contains 15 residues. The CDR3 sequence: CAISEAGQGNSPLHF. CDR3 coding DNA: TGTGCCATCAGTGAGGCAGGACAGGGGAATTCACCCCTCCACTTT.

This clonotype was seen more than once but under ten times. The rearrangement uses TRBV29-1 and TRBJ2-1; D could derive from TRBD1 or TRBD2 (6 bases each). CDR3 size: 12 residues. V shed 2 bases and J shed 5 bases, with 7 bases lying between them. In germline, CDR1 is SQVTM, CDR2 ANQGSEA. CDR3 region: CSVERGDNEQFF. DNA for the CDR3: TGCAGCGTTGAAAGGGGGGACAATGAGCAGTTCTTC.

This clonotype was seen repeatedly, ten times or more. This sequence joins TRBV7-9 and TRBJ1-1, with TRBD1 matching over 11 bases. Germline V gene lookup returns CDR1 SEHNR and CDR2 FQNEAQ (reference sequence). This CDR3 region has 17 residues. V gave up 5 bases and J gave up 3 bases; unmatched junction bases: 11. The CDR3 region has the DNA TGTGCCAGCAGCCCGTGGACAGGGGGCAGAGGGTACACTGAAGCTTTCTTT. As protein: CASSPWTGGRGYTEAFF.

This clonotype showed up many times. The chain links TRBV20-1 to TRBJ1-1; 8 positions match TRBD1. This CDR3 spans 15 amino acids. Germline loops: CDR1 DFQATT, CDR2 SNEGSKA (reference sequence). Trimming removed 4 bases from V and 3 bases from J; junction bases left unmatched: 10. Written as DNA, the CDR3 is TGCAGTGCTATTCCGCGACAGGGGTGGGACACTGAAGCTTTCTTT. Translated, it gives CSAIPRQGWDTEAFF.

This clonotype was counted many times. The chain links TRBV2 to TRBJ1-2, with 7 bases that match TRBD1. Germline V lookup: CDR1 SNHLY, CDR2 FYNNEI. V gave up 7 bases and J gave up 4 bases; unmatched junction bases: 9. The CDR3 sequence is 14 residues long. CDR3 residues: CASTGQSRVYGYTF. The CDR3 DNA reads TGTGCCAGCACGGGACAGAGCCGGGTCTATGGCTACACCTTC.

The sample holds a few counts of this clonotype. V usage is TRBV5-1 and J usage is TRBJ2-7, with unresolved D. Germline CDR1 SGHRS, CDR2 YFSETQ. CDR3 size: 13 residues. The V and J ends lost 0 bases and 3 bases respectively, with 7 bases between them. CDR3 DNA sequence: TGCGCCAGCAGCTTGGAGGGTGACTACGAGCAGTACTTC. Protein sequence: CASSLEGDYEQYF.

There are many counts of this clonotype. The gene calls are TRBV30 and TRBJ2-7, with D perhaps matching TRBD1 (5 bases). CDR1 is GTSNPN, CDR2 SVGIG, per germline (reference sequence). V lost 3 bases and J 4 bases, leaving 16 bases between the germline ends. This CDR3 has 14 residues. The CDR3 sequence is CAWSYADSLYEQYF. In DNA, the CDR3 is TGTGCCTGGAGCTATGCCGACAGTTTGTACGAGCAGTACTTC.

This clonotype was seen ten or more times. The V gene is TRBV12-3 or TRBV12-4, the J gene TRBJ1-2; D gene unclear. The CDR3 has 12 amino acids. V was shortened by 3 bases and J by 6 bases, with 8 bases between the two germline ends. In DNA form, the CDR3 reads TGTGCCAGCAGTTTCCGAGGGCATGGCTACACCTTC. It yields the protein CASSFRGHGYTF.

This clonotype has ten or more counts. The V call is TRBV5-1, the J call TRBJ1-4; TRBD1 agrees at 9 bases. Germline-derived CDR1 and CDR2 are SGHRS and YFSETQ. With V trimmed by 4 bases and J by 7 bases, 17 bases remained unmatched. This CDR3 spans 18 amino acids. In DNA, the CDR3 is TGCGCCAGCAGCCCAAACCCCCGGGACAGGGATAATACTGAAAAACTGTTTTTT. It yields the protein CASSPNPRDRDNTEKLFF.

This clonotype was seen ten or more times. J is TRBJ2-7 and V is TRBV3-1; the D gene is possibly TRBD2 (6 bases). V lost 1 base to trimming and J lost 0 bases, with 10 bases between them. Germline V gene lookup returns CDR1 LGHDT and CDR2 YNNKEL (reference sequence). The CDR3 has 15 amino acids. For the CDR3, the DNA is TGTGCCAGCAGCCAAGTGGCGGGACGCTCCTACGAGCAGTACTTC. Protein: CASSQVAGRSYEQYF.

Points on this clonotype: A read error is possible here, since a much larger clone lies one base away. The chain carries TRBV15 and TRBJ2-7; D possibly corresponds to TRBD2 (5 bases). The ends were cut back, 11 bases at V and 2 bases at J, with 10 bases in the middle. Germline CDR1 reads LNHNV; CDR2 reads YYDKDF (reference sequence). This CDR3 is 11 amino acids long. CDR3 in amino acids: CAARGTYEQYF. CDR3 in DNA: TGTGCCGCTCGGGGAACCTACGAGCAGTACTTC.

The rearrangement links TRBV11-2 to TRBJ1-1, with unresolved D. CDR3 length: 15 amino acids. V was pared by 5 bases and J by 8 bases, with 21 bases between. CDR1 is SGHAT, CDR2 FQNNGV, per germline. The chain's CDR3 is CASSISRDPLREAFF. The DNA for the CDR3 is TGTGCCAGCAGCATATCCCGGGATCCTCTAAGAGAAGCTTTCTTT.

This clonotype appeared many times. This sequence joins TRBV27 and TRBJ2-7; D tentatively fits TRBD1 or TRBD2 (6 bases each). V dropped 6 bases and J dropped 4 bases, with 22 bases sitting between them. Germline values: CDR1 MNHEY, CDR2 SMNVEV (reference sequence). The CDR3 loop spans 16 amino acids. CDR3 sequence reads: CASSTNRAGSGYEQYF. The CDR3 region has the DNA TGTGCCAGCAGCACAAACAGGGCCGGGAGTGGATACGAGCAGTACTTC.

This clonotype was counted ten times or more. J is TRBJ2-1 and V is TRBV10-3; 11 nucleotides align to TRBD2. This CDR3 has 16 residues. Germline V gene sequence: CDR1 ENHRY, CDR2 SYGVKD. Trimming cost V 0 bases and J 6 bases; bases outside gene matches: 4. This CDR3 is CAISESLAGVLNEQFF. DNA of the CDR3: TGTGCCATCAGTGAGTCACTAGCGGGAGTTCTCAATGAGCAGTTCTTC.

This clonotype occurred many times. The chain joins TRBV30 to TRBJ1-2; the D is unclear. Deletions cut 4 bases from V and 3 bases from J, with 12 bases between. CDR3 size: 13 residues. Germline V gene lookup returns CDR1 GTSNPN and CDR2 SVGIG (reference sequence). The CDR3 bases are TGTGCCTGGACCACGAGGGCAGACTATGGCTACACCTTC. It translates to CAWTTRADYGYTF.